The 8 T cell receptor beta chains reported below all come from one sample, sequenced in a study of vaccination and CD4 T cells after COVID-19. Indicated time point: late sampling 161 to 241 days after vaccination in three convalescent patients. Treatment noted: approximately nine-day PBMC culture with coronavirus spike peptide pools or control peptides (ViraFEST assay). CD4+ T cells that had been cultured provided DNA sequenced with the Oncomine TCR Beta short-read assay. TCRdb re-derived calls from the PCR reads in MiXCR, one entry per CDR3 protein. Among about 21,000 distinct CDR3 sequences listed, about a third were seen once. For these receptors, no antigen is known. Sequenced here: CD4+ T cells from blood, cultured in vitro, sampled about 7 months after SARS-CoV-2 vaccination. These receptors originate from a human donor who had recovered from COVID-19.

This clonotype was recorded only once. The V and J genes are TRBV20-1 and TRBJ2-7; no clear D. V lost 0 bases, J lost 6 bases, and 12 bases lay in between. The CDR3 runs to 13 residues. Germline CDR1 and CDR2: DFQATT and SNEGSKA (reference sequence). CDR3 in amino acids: CSARDPWTGEQYF. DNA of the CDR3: TGCAGTGCTAGAGACCCTTGGACGGGCGAGCAGTACTTC.

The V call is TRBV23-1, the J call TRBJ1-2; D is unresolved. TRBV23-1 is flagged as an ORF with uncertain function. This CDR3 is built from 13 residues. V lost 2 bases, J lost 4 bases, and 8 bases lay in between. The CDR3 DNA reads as TGCGCCAGCAGTCAAACCCCAGTCTATGGCTACACCTTC. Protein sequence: CASSQTPVYGYTF.

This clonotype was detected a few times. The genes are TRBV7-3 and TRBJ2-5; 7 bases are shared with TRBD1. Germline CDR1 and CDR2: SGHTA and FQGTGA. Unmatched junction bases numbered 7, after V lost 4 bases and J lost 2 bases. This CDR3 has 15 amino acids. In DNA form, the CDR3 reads TGTGCCAGCAGCTCCGCCTTGGGACAGCAAGAGACCCAGTACTTC. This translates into CASSSALGQQETQYF.

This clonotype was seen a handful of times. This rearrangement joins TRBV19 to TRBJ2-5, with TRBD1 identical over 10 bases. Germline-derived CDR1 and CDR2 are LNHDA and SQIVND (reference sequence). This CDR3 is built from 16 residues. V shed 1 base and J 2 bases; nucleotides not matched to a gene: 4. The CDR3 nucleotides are TGTGCCAGTAGTATAGCGTGGGACAGGGGTCAAGAGACCCAGTACTTC. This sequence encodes CASSIAWDRGQETQYF. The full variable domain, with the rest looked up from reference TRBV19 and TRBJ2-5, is DGGITQSPKYLFRKEGQNVTLSCEQNLNHDAMYWYRQDPGQGLRLIYYSQIVNDFQKGDIAEGYSVSREKKESFPLTVTSAQKNPTAFYLCASSIAWDRGQETQYFGPGTRLLVL.

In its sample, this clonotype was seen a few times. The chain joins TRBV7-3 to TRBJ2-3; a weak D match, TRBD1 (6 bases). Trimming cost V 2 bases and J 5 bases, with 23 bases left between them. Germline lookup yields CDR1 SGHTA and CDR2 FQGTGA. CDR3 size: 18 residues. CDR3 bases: TGTGCCAGCAGCTTATCCGCCCAGGGGACCTCCGCCGAAGATACGCAGTATTTT. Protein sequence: CASSLSAQGTSAEDTQYF.

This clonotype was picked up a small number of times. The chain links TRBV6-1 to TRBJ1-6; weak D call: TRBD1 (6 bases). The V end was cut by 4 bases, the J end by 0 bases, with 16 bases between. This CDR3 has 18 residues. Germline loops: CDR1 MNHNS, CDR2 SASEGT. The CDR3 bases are TGTGCCAGCAGTGCTGGGACACTCCAGAGCTCCTATAATTCACCCCTCCACTTT. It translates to CASSAGTLQSSYNSPLHF.

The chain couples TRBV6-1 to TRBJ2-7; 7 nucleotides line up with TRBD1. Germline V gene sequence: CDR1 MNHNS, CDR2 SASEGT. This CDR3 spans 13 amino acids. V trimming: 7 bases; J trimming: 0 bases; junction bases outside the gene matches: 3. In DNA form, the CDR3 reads TGTGCCAGCAACAGGGGCCCCTCCTACGAGCAGTACTTC. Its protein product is CASNRGPSYEQYF.

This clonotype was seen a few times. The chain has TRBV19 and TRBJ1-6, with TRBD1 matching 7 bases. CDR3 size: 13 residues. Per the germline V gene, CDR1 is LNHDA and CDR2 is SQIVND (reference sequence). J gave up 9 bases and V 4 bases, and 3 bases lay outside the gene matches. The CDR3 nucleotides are TGTGCCAGTAGTACGGACAGGACTTCACCCCTCCACTTT. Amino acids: CASSTDRTSPLHF.